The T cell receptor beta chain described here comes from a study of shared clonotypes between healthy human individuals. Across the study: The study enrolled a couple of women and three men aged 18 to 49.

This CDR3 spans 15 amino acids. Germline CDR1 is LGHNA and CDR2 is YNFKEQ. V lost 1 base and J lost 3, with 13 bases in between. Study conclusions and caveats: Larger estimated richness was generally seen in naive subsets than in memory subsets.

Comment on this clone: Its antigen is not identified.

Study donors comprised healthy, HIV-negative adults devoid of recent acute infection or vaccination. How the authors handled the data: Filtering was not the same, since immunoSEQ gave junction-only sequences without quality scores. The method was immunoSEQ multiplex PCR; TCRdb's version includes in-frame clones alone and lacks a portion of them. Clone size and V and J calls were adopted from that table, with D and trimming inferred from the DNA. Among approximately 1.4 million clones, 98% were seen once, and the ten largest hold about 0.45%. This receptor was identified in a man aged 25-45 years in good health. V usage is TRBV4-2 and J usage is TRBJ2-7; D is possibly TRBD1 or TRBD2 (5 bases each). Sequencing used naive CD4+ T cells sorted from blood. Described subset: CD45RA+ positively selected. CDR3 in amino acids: CASSQVLGADYEQYF. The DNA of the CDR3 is TGTGCCAGCAGCCAAGTTCTCGGGGCCGACTACGAGCAGTACTTC.